This is a list of T cell receptor beta chains from one sample in a study of T-cell memory formation after mild COVID-19. From the 5' RACE reads, TCRdb called clonotypes with MiXCR, one entry per CDR3 protein. Here the sample spans about 16,000 distinct CDR3 sequences, approximately 20% being singletons. Sequencing was done on a sample of PBMCs or a T cell subset sorted from them (not recorded which). These receptors were obtained from a man aged 18 to 30 who had mild COVID-19 (a few samples of this study predate the infection). Cell type and time point are not known. CDR3s include the opening cysteine and the closing phenylalanine or tryptophan. The order of the fields is clone size, V gene, D gene, CDR3 length, J gene, CDR3 DNA, CDR3 protein. The D gene is left open where the match is weak. A clone size is listed for some rows: how often the clone was seen (once, few, many), or a class if it is expanded.

>few|TRBV19|TRBD1|12|TRBJ2-7
TGTGCCAGTTCGACAGGGGGTTCCGAGCAGTACTTC
CASSTGGSEQYF
>many|TRBV7-2|.|14|TRBJ2-5
TGTGCCAGCAGCTTAGAGACGGCCCAAGAGACCCAGTACTTC
CASSLETAQETQYF
>many|TRBV14|TRBD1|13|TRBJ2-7
TGTGCCAGCAGCCACGGACAGGGGGGTGCGCAGTACTTC
CASSHGQGGAQYF
>.|TRBV5-4|TRBD2|16|TRBJ2-5
TGTGCCAGCAGCCAAGGACTAGCGGGGGAACAAGAGACCCAGTACTTC
CASSQGLAGEQETQYF
>many|TRBV3-1|.|13|TRBJ2-5
TGTGCCAGCAGCCAATCGAATTGGGAGACCCAGTACTTC
CASSQSNWETQYF
>.|TRBV7-3|TRBD2|14|TRBJ2-5
TGTGCCAGCAGCAACGGGGGGGCCGGGCAGACCCAGTACTTC
CASSNGGAGQTQYF
>.|TRBV21-1|.|11|TRBJ2-7
TGTGCCAGCAGCACAAATCCTGAGCAGTACTTC
CASSTNPEQYF
>few|TRBV5-1|TRBD2|16|TRBJ2-7
TGCGCCAGCAGCCTGGGGGGGACTAGCGGCCTCGGAGAGCAGTACTTC
CASSLGGTSGLGEQYF
>few|TRBV29-1|.|13|TRBJ2-5
TGCAGCGTGGTCCTTGGGTTGAAAGAGACCCAGTACTTC
CSVVLGLKETQYF
>many|TRBV20-1|.|15|TRBJ2-1
TGCAGTGCTCGCGGCCTAGAGGCCCCTGACAATGAGCAGTTCTTC
CSARGLEAPDNEQFF
>many|TRBV7-9|TRBD1|16|TRBJ2-2
TGTGCCAGCTCGTTAACGTCAGGGGGTAACACCGGGGAGCTGTTTTTT
CASSLTSGGNTGELFF
>few|TRBV13|.|14|TRBJ1-2
TGTGCCAGCAGCCGACGATCAGGGTGGGATGGCTACACCTTC
CASSRRSGWDGYTF
>many|TRBV20-1|.|14|TRBJ2-5
TGCAGTGCTAGTACGGGGTTGGTGTGGGAGACCCAGTACTTC
CSASTGLVWETQYF
>many|TRBV30|.|12|TRBJ1-2
TGTGCCTGGAGTCGGGGCGGCTATGGCTACACCTTC
CAWSRGGYGYTF
>few|TRBV6-5|.|15|TRBJ1-2
TGTGCCAGCAGTTACGGAGGCGGCAGGGACTATGGCTACACCTTC
CASSYGGGRDYGYTF
>many|TRBV4-3|TRBD2|18|TRBJ2-3
TGCGCCAGCAGCCAGTGGATAGCGGGGACCTCTAGCACAGATACGCAGTATTTT
CASSQWIAGTSSTDTQYF
>few|TRBV7-2|TRBD2|18|TRBJ2-5
TGTGCCAGCACCCCGCTGGGTGTGCGGGGGATGTACCAAGAGACCCAGTACTTC
CASTPLGVRGMYQETQYF
>many|TRBV5-1|TRBD1|14|TRBJ2-1
TGCGCCAGCAGCTTGGGCCCGCGCAGGGGGTATGAGTTCTTC
CASSLGPRRGYEFF
>many|TRBV12-3/TRBV12-4|TRBD1|14|TRBJ2-1
TGTGCCAGCAGGGGGTCAGGGGGCGACGATGAGCAGTTCTTC
CASRGSGGDDEQFF
>many|TRBV29-1|.|13|TRBJ2-3
TGCAGCGTCCCCTTGACTAGCACAGATACGCAGTATTTT
CSVPLTSTDTQYF
>once|TRBV7-2|.|14|TRBJ1-1
TGTGCCAGCAGCCATGACAGGCTGAACACTGAAGCTTTCTTT
CASSHDRLNTEAFF
>.|TRBV5-4|.|16|TRBJ1-1
TGTGCCAGCAGCCCTCCCTCAGGGGACTACAACACTGAAGCTTTCTTT
CASSPPSGDYNTEAFF
>many|TRBV7-9|.|12|TRBJ2-1
TGTGCCAGCAGCCCCCGGTTACATGAGCAGTTCTTC
CASSPRLHEQFF
>many|TRBV12-5|.|15|TRBJ1-2
TGTGCTAGTGGTTTGTTTGCAGGGGATAACTATGGCTACACCTTC
CASGLFAGDNYGYTF
>many|TRBV11-2|.|14|TRBJ2-1
TGTGCCAGCAGCTTATCACCAGCGGGCAATGAGCAGTTCTTC
CASSLSPAGNEQFF
>many|TRBV7-8|TRBD1|15|TRBJ1-2
TGTGCCAGCAGCCATCGATCGGACAGGTGGAACGGCTACACCTTC
CASSHRSDRWNGYTF
>.|TRBV5-1|TRBD1|15|TRBJ1-2
TGCGCCAGCAGCTTGGGCCCCCCGGGACAGGGTGGCTACACCTTC
CASSLGPPGQGGYTF
>many|TRBV11-2|.|16|TRBJ2-1
TGTGCCAGCAGCCCTACCCTGACTGGAAAAGCGGATGAGCAGTTCTTC
CASSPTLTGKADEQFF
>.|TRBV9|.|19|TRBJ2-5
TGTGCCAGCAGCGTAGGAGGGGGTGACAGGTGGGGTTACCAAGAGACCCAGTACTTC
CASSVGGGDRWGYQETQYF
>few|TRBV28|.|13|TRBJ1-2
TGTGCCAGCAGTTTATCGGACAGCTATGGCTACACCTTC
CASSLSDSYGYTF
>many|TRBV19|.|17|TRBJ2-2
TGTGCCAGTAGTAGAGGACTGTTCCCGGCGAACACCGGGGAGCTGTTTTTT
CASSRGLFPANTGELFF
>many|TRBV10-3|.|17|TRBJ2-3
TGTGCCATCAGTGAGGTCGGAACGGGGGCAAGCACAGATACGCAGTATTTT
CAISEVGTGASTDTQYF
>many|TRBV4-1|.|17|TRBJ2-2
TGCGCCAGCAGCCCTCAACCTCAGGGTATGAGCACCGGGGAGCTGTTTTTT
CASSPQPQGMSTGELFF
>few|TRBV20-1|.|14|TRBJ1-2
TGCAGTGCTAGAGAGGGAGTCTATCAGTATGGCTACACCTTC
CSAREGVYQYGYTF
>.|TRBV7-2|TRBD2|14|TRBJ2-1
TGTGCCAGCAGCGAAGGACTAGCCATCAATGAGCAGTTCTTC
CASSEGLAINEQFF
>.|TRBV29-1|TRBD1|13|TRBJ2-7
TGCAGCGTCTCCGGGACAGGGATGGACGAGCAGTACTTC
CSVSGTGMDEQYF
>many|TRBV7-6|TRBD1|19|TRBJ2-5
TGTGCCAGCAGCTTTTGGGCCAGGGGGCACCTCGCCATCCAAGAGACCCAGTACTTC
CASSFWARGHLAIQETQYF